Each of the 26 T cell receptor beta chains below was sequenced from the same sample in a study of monozygotic twins with inflammatory bowel disease. One entry per CDR3 protein, without DNA, is what TCRdb gives after re-calling the 5' RACE reads. The ten most abundant clones cover about 7.4% of a sample with about 160,000 distinct CDR3 sequences. Sequencing used blood. These receptors all stem from a human donor with ulcerative colitis or Crohn's disease, or a healthy co-twin of an affected twin (not recorded which).

CDR3 sequence: CASSLGVQGRSSPLHF. The chain links TRBV5-1 to TRBJ1-6; TCRdb's assignment of TRBD1 cannot be checked, as there is no DNA. The CDR3 covers 16 residues. Germline-derived CDR1 and CDR2 are SGHRS and YFSETQ.

V usage is TRBV20-1 and J usage is TRBJ2-5. This CDR3 is built from 12 residues. CDR1 is DFQATT and CDR2 is SNEGSKA in the germline V gene (reference sequence). The CDR3 is CSASGAVETQYF.

The chain couples TRBV28 to TRBJ2-7; TCRdb's assignment of TRBD1 cannot be checked, as there is no DNA. Germline loops: CDR1 MDHEN, CDR2 SYDVKM. CDR3 length equals 13 residues. CDR3 loop: CASTPLEGNEQYF.

The chain combines TRBV4-2 with TRBJ2-4; TCRdb names TRBD2, which stays unverified in the absence of DNA. Germline assignment: CDR1 LGHNA and CDR2 YNFKEQ. The CDR3 runs 18 residues. The chain's CDR3 is CASSQDRERALAKNIQYF.

The chain joins TRBV5-4 to TRBJ2-3; lacking DNA, the TRBD2 call made by TCRdb goes unchecked. Germline V gene sequence: CDR1 SGHNT, CDR2 YYREEE (reference sequence). There are 14 residues in the CDR3. The CDR3 is CASSLRRALDTQYF. The full variable domain, its missing parts supplied by reference TRBV5-4 and TRBJ2-3, is ETGVTQSPTHLIKTRGQQVTLRCSSQSGHNTVSWYQQALGQGPQFIFQYYREEENGRGNFPPRFSGLQFPNYSSELNVNALELDDSALYLCASSLRRALDTQYFGPGTRLTVL.

The chain couples TRBV10-3 to TRBJ2-7; TCRdb picks TRBD2, but there is no DNA to check that call. Per the germline V gene, CDR1 is ENHRY and CDR2 is SYGVKD. The CDR3 is 14 residues long. The CDR3 sequence is CAISARAGMAEQYF.

The chain uses TRBV29-1 and TRBJ2-3; TCRdb indicates TRBD2, and absent DNA this call remains unverified. The CDR3 runs 15 residues. In germline, CDR1 is SQVTM, CDR2 ANQGSEA. CDR3 region: CSVDDPASFGDTQYF.

The chain recombines TRBV6-1 with TRBJ1-5. There are 15 residues in the CDR3. Germline V gene sequence: CDR1 MNHNS, CDR2 SASEGT. This chain's CDR3 is CASSEVFLNSQPQHF.

J is TRBJ2-5 and V is TRBV5-4; without DNA, the TCRdb call of TRBD2 cannot be checked. CDR3 length: 15 residues. Germline CDR1 reads SGHNT; CDR2 reads YYREEE (reference sequence). CDR3 region: CASSLAPLAGETQYF.

The J gene is TRBJ2-7, the V gene TRBV29-1; the D gene TCRdb calls, TRBD1, cannot be checked with no DNA. Germline-derived CDR1 and CDR2 are SQVTM and ANQGSEA. There are 12 residues in the CDR3. This chain's CDR3 is CSVGQESYEQYF.

The gene calls are TRBV29-1 and TRBJ2-4; the D gene TCRdb calls, TRBD1, cannot be checked with no DNA. The CDR3 extends over 13 amino acids. The germline V gene encodes CDR1 SQVTM and CDR2 ANQGSEA. CDR3 residues: CSVRDNGKNIQYF.

The chain's CDR3 is CASSLKTSYEQYF. The chain carries TRBV5-1 and TRBJ2-7. Germline-derived CDR1 and CDR2 are SGHRS and YFSETQ. The CDR3 loop spans 13 amino acids.

The chain employs TRBV7-2 and TRBJ2-1; checking the TCRdb D call of TRBD2 is not possible without DNA. The CDR3 totals 15 residues. In germline, CDR1 is SGHTA, CDR2 FQGNSA. The CDR3 sequence is CASSGRQGRGDEQFF.

The chain uses TRBV6-1 and TRBJ2-3. CDR3 length: 12 amino acids. The germline CDR1 and CDR2 sequences are MNHNS and SASEGT. CDR3 amino acids: CASNRLDDTQYF.

The chain has TRBV5-6 and TRBJ1-2; TCRdb names TRBD1, which stays unverified in the absence of DNA. CDR3 size: 16 residues. The germline CDR1 and CDR2 sequences are SGHDT and YYEEEE. This chain's CDR3 is CASSWYRGGEDYGYTF.

The rearrangement joins TRBV19 to TRBJ2-1; TCRdb's D gene call, TRBD2, goes unchecked for lack of DNA. The CDR3 extends over 16 amino acids. Germline V gene sequence: CDR1 LNHDA, CDR2 SQIVND (reference sequence). The CDR3 protein is CASSILSGWSYNEQFF.

The chain has TRBV20-1 and TRBJ1-6; TCRdb's assignment of TRBD1 cannot be checked, as there is no DNA. From germline, CDR1 is DFQATT and CDR2 SNEGSKA (reference sequence). The CDR3 loop spans 16 amino acids. This chain's CDR3 is CSARETGGAGNSPLHF.

The chain joins TRBV7-2 to TRBJ2-3. Germline loops: CDR1 SGHTA, CDR2 FQGNSA. This CDR3 comprises 14 residues. This CDR3 reads CASSLVWRRDTQYF.

The chain is built from TRBV27 and TRBJ2-2. The CDR3 extends over 14 amino acids. Germline lookup yields CDR1 MNHEY and CDR2 SMNVEV (reference sequence). The CDR3: CASSLSLGVGELFF.

The chain links TRBV4-3 to TRBJ2-1; with no DNA, the TCRdb D assignment of TRBD2 cannot be verified. The CDR3 length is 15 residues. Germline CDR1 and CDR2: LGHNA and YSLEER. CDR3 in amino acids: CASSQEGTTYNEQFF.

V gene TRBV18 combines with J gene TRBJ2-7. The germline V gene encodes CDR1 KGHSH and CDR2 LQKENI. CDR3 size: 14 residues. The CDR3 reads CASSPLAGGEEQYF.

The chain has TRBV20-1 and TRBJ2-1. The germline gives CDR1 DFQATT, CDR2 SNEGSKA (reference sequence). This CDR3 has 16 amino acids. This CDR3 is CSARDIGRSSYNEQFF.

The chain recombines TRBV6-5 with TRBJ1-3; checking the TCRdb D call of TRBD1 is not possible without DNA. This CDR3 has 17 amino acids. Germline V gene sequence: CDR1 MNHEY, CDR2 SVGAGI. The CDR3 loop reads CASSYSGGGEGGNTIYF.

The chain couples TRBV28 to TRBJ2-5; absent DNA, TCRdb's TRBD1 call cannot be checked. CDR3 size: 16 residues. The germline CDR1 and CDR2 sequences are MDHEN and SYDVKM. CDR3 loop: CASSLGDRGLRETQYF.

This sequence joins TRBV6-5 and TRBJ1-1; as DNA is missing, the TRBD1 call by TCRdb cannot be tested. The V gene's germline CDR1 is MNHEY and CDR2 SVGAGI. The CDR3 is made up of 15 amino acids. The CDR3 region is CASSYGGESNTEAFF.

CDR3 protein: CASSFTGESMQYF. The gene calls are TRBV5-5 and TRBJ2-4; the D gene TCRdb calls, TRBD1, cannot be checked with no DNA. The CDR3 is 13 residues long. Germline V gene data show CDR1 as SGHKS and CDR2 as YYEKEE (reference sequence).